This TCR beta chain was recorded in a study of T-cell reconstitution after alpha-beta-depleted transplantation in children. Looked up from germline, CDR1 is MDHEN and CDR2 is SYDVKM. The CDR3 contains 13 residues. Using unique molecular identifiers, the investigators prepared the TCRbeta library. Each CDR3 protein gets one entry after TCRdb re-called the PCR reads with MiXCR. The top ten clones hold around 13% of a sample with approximately 520,000 distinct CDR3 sequences, roughly 10% of them seen once. This clonotype turned up a few times. Antigen unknown. A read error may produce the germline difference seen at one junction end. Regarding the study as a whole: After transplant, at about two months, alpha-beta T cells were reportedly derived from several hundred expanded graft clones.

The chain employs TRBV28 and TRBJ2-5; D is unclear. This TCR was recovered from a female patient aged 2-9 years who had a stem cell transplant for aplastic anemia, so the T cells may come from the graft donor. This sample comprised PBMCs, mostly from graft donor cells, obtained 180 days after TCRalphabeta/CD19-depleted stem cell transplant. CDR3 sequence reads: CVSSKKRFTPQYF. DNA of the CDR3: TGTGTCAGCAGTAAAAAAAGGTTCACACCCCAGTACTTC. Filled out from reference TRBV28 and TRBJ2-5, the complete variable domain reads DVKVTQSSRYLVKRTGEKVFLECVQDMDHENMFWYRQDPGLGLRLIYFSYDVKMKEKGDIPEGYSVSREKKERFSLILESASTNQTSMYLCVSSKKRFTPQYFGPGTRLLVL.